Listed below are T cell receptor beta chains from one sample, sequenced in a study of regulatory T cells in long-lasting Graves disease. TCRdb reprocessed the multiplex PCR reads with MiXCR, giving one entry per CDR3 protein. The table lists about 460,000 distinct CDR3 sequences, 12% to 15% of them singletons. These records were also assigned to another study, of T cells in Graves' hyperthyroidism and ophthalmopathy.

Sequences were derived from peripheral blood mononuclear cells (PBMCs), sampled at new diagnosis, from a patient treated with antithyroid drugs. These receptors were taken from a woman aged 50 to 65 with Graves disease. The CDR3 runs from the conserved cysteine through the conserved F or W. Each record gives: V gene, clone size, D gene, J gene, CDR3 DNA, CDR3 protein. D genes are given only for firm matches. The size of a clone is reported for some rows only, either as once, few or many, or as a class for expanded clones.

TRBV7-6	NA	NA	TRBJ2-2	TGTGCCAGCAGCCCCGCTCTCGGAGGGGCCGGGGAGCTGTTTTTT	CASSPALGGAGELFF
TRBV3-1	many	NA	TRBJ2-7	TGTGCCAGCAGCCAGGAGGGCCGAGTCGACGAGCAGTACTTC	CASSQEGRVDEQYF
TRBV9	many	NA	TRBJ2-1	TGTGCCAGCAGCGCACACGACCGCCCCTCGGCCTACAATGAGCAGTTCTTC	CASSAHDRPSAYNEQFF
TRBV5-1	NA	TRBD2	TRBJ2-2	TGCGCCAGCAAAGTTAGCGGGAGGGAGAACACCGGGGAGCTGTTTTTT	CASKVSGRENTGELFF
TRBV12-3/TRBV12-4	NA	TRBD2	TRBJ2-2	TGTGCCAGCAGGGGACTAGCGGCGAACACCGGGGAGCTGTTTTTT	CASRGLAANTGELFF
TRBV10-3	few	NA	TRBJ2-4	TGTGCCATCAGTGAGGACAGACTGGACATTCAGTACTTC	CAISEDRLDIQYF
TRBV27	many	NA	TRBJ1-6	TGTGCCAGCAGTCCGGACAGTTCCTATAATTCACCCCTCCACTTT	CASSPDSSYNSPLHF
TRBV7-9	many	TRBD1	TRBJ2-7	TGTGCCAGCAAACACCCGGCGGACAGGGACGAGCAGTACTTC	CASKHPADRDEQYF
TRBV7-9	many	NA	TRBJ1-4	TGTGCCAGCAGCCAGGGAGGGGAGTATGAAAAACTGTTTTTT	CASSQGGEYEKLFF
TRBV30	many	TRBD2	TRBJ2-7	TGTGCCTGGAGGAAGAGACTAGCGGGAACGTACGAGCAGTACTTC	CAWRKRLAGTYEQYF
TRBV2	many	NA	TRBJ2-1	TGTGCCAGCAGTGAAGGGTCGGGGTCCTACAATGAGCAGTTCTTC	CASSEGSGSYNEQFF
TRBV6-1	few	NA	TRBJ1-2	TGTGCCAGCACCGTACGGAACGGGGAGGGCTACACCTTC	CASTVRNGEGYTF
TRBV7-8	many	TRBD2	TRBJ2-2	TGTGCCAGCAGCTTAGCGGGAGGGTCGAACACCGGGGAGCTGTTTTTT	CASSLAGGSNTGELFF
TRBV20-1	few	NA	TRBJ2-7	TGCAGTGCTAACGGAGGGCCTGACGAGCAGTACTTC	CSANGGPDEQYF
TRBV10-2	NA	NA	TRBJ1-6	TGCGCCAGCAGTGAAACGGAGGGAATTTCACCCCTCCGCTTT	CASSETEGISPLRF
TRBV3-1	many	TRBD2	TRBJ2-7	TGTGCCAGCAGCCTGACAGCGGGAGGATCCTTTTACGAGCAGTACTTC	CASSLTAGGSFYEQYF
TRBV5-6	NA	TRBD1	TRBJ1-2	TGTGCCAGCACAGGGACAGGTAGTAACTATGGCTACACCTTC	CASTGTGSNYGYTF
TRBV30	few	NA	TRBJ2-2	TGTGCCGGATACAGGTCGAACACCGGGGAGCTGTTTTTT	CAGYRSNTGELFF
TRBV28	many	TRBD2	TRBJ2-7	TGTGCCAGCAGTTCTAGCGGGAGCGAGGCCTACGAGCAGTACTTC	CASSSSGSEAYEQYF
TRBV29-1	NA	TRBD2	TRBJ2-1	TGCAGCGTTGCGTTTCGACTAGCGGAAAGCAATGAGCAGTTCTTC	CSVAFRLAESNEQFF
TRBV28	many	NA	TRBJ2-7	TGTGCCAGCAGTTCTGGCGAGCAGTACTTC	CASSSGEQYF
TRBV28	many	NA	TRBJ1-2	TGTGCCAGCAGTTTGGGGCAGCCGGGCTATGGCTACACCTTC	CASSLGQPGYGYTF
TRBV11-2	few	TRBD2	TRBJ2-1	TGTGCCAGCAGCAAACGGACTAGCGGGAGATTCTACAATGAGCAGTTCTTC	CASSKRTSGRFYNEQFF
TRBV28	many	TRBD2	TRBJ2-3	TGTGCCAGCAGTTTCCCGGGACTAGCGGCAGATACGCAGTATTTT	CASSFPGLAADTQYF
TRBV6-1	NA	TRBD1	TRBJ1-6	TGTGCCAGCAGAAAATCAACAGGGGGATATAATTCACCCCTCCACTTT	CASRKSTGGYNSPLHF
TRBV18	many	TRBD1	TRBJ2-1	TGTGCCAGCTCACCTCGAGACACCGGGACAGGGGATGAGCAGTTCTTC	CASSPRDTGTGDEQFF
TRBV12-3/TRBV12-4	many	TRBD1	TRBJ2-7	TGTGCCAGCAGCTCATCCGGGACAGGACTCTACGAGCAGTACTTC	CASSSSGTGLYEQYF
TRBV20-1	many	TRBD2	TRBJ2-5	TGCAGTGCTAGGGTAGCGGGAGGGCTGAGAGAGACCCAGTACTTC	CSARVAGGLRETQYF
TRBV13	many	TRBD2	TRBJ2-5	TGTGCCAGCAGCCAACTTAGCGGGAAGGGGGAGACCCAGTACTTC	CASSQLSGKGETQYF
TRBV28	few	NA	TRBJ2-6	TGTGCCACCTCGAGGGGGGATGATGGGGCCAACGTCCTGACTTTC	CATSRGDDGANVLTF
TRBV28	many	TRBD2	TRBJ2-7	TGTGCCAGCAGCCAAGCCGCTAGCGGGAGATCTGTGTGGTACGAGCAGTACTTC	CASSQAASGRSVWYEQYF
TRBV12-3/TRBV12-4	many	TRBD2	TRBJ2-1	TGTGCCAGCAGTCCCCGACTAGCGGGAGGGTCTACTGAGCAGTTCTTC	CASSPRLAGGSTEQFF
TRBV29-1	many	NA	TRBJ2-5	TGCAGCCCTAAGACCCTTCAGGGGACCCAGTACTTC	CSPKTLQGTQYF
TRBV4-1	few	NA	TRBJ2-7	TGCGCCAGCAGCCAGGATACCAGACCCTACGAGCAGTACTTC	CASSQDTRPYEQYF
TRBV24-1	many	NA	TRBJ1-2	TGTGCCACCAGTGACTCCGACGGGAGCTATGGCTACACCTTC	CATSDSDGSYGYTF
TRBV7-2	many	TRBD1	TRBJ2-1	TGTGCCAGCAGCCCACTGGGGTTTACAGGGGGCGCGGACAATGAGCAGTTCTTC	CASSPLGFTGGADNEQFF
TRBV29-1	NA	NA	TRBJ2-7	TGCAGCGTTATCTTGATTAACGTCCCCTACGAGCAGTACTTC	CSVILINVPYEQYF
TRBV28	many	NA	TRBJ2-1	TGTGCCAGCGGCCCCGTGACAGGAAGAACCTACAATGAGCAGTTCTTC	CASGPVTGRTYNEQFF
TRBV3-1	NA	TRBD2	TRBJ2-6	TGTGCCAGCAGCCCGAGGGAGGGCGGGGCCAACGTCCTGACTTTC	CASSPREGGANVLTF
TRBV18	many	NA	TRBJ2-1	TGTGCCAGCTCATCGGGACAAGCGCTCGTTTATGAGCAGTTCTTC	CASSSGQALVYEQFF
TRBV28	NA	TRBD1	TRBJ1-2	TGTGCCAGCAGTTTGTACAGGGGCTCGTATGGCTACACCTTC	CASSLYRGSYGYTF
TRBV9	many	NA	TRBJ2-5	TGTGCCAGCAGTTCGGGTGGGGGCTCCAACCAAGAGACCCAGTACTTC	CASSSGGGSNQETQYF
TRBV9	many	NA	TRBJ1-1	TGTGCCAGCAGCTCTAGAGAAGCCACTGAAGCTTTCTTT	CASSSREATEAFF
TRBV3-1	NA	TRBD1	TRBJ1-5	TGTGCCAGCTCAACAAGTTGGACAGGGGAAGCTCAGCCCCAGCATTTT	CASSTSWTGEAQPQHF
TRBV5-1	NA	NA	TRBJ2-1	TGCGCCAGCAATCGGGTGGGAGAGGGCAATGAGCAGTTCTTC	CASNRVGEGNEQFF
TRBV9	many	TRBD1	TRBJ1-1	TGTGCCAGCAGCGAGGGCAGGGGGGGGAACACTGAAGCTTTCTTT	CASSEGRGGNTEAFF
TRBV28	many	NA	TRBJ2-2	TGTGCCAGCACCACGGCGGGTAACACCGGGGAGCTGTTTTTT	CASTTAGNTGELFF